This is a list of T cell receptor beta chains from one sample in a study of T cells in Graves' hyperthyroidism and ophthalmopathy. TCRdb re-called the multiplex PCR reads with MiXCR, one entry per CDR3 protein. In the table there are a few hundred thousand distinct CDR3 sequences, about 20% of which are singletons. Sequenced: blood. The receptors were sampled from a woman in her sixties or seventies with Graves' ophthalmopathy. The CDR3 runs from the conserved cysteine through the conserved F or W. D genes are given only for firm matches. Expanded clones are given a class, and other clones once, few, many or no size at all.

D	size	V	J	DNA	CDR3
NA	many	TRBV12-3/TRBV12-4	TRBJ1-5	TGTGCCAGCAGTTTAAGTTCGGGTCGGCAGCCCCAGCATTTT	CASSLSSGRQPQHF
NA	NA	TRBV6-1	TRBJ2-7	TGTGCCAGCAGTAGACCCTCGACAGGAAGCTCCTACGAGCAGTGCTTC	CASSRPSTGSSYEQCF
NA	NA	TRBV6-2/TRBV6-3	TRBJ2-2	TGTGCCAGCAGTTACAGGGTGATCACCGGGGAGCTGTTTTTT	CASSYRVITGELFF
NA	few	TRBV3-1	TRBJ2-2	TGTGCCAGCAGCCGAGGAGGAGGGGAGCTGTTTTTT	CASSRGGGELFF
TRBD2	few	TRBV5-1	TRBJ2-1	TGCGCCAGCAGCCGGGGACTAGCGGGAGTTACAACCTACAATGAGCAGTTCTTC	CASSRGLAGVTTYNEQFF
TRBD1	few	TRBV28	TRBJ1-3	TGTGCCAGCAGTTTAGGCAGGGGGTGGTCTGGAAACACCATATATTTT	CASSLGRGWSGNTIYF
TRBD1	NA	TRBV20-1	TRBJ2-7	TGCAGTACAGGGGACTACGAGCAGTACTTC	CSTGDYEQYF
TRBD2	NA	TRBV20-1	TRBJ2-1	TGCAGTGCTAGCCCCGGACTAGCGGGAGAAAAGCAGTTCTTC	CSASPGLAGEKQFF
NA	few	TRBV4-3	TRBJ1-2	TGCGCCAGCAGCCCCGGGGGGGCTCGGTATGGCTACACCTTC	CASSPGGARYGYTF
TRBD2	NA	TRBV20-1	TRBJ2-3	TGCAGTGCTCCCCCGGCATTGGGACTAGCTGCGGATACGCAGTATTTT	CSAPPALGLAADTQYF
TRBD1	few	TRBV3-1	TRBJ1-2	TGTGCCAGCAGCCTGCTGACAGGGGTGGCTGGCTACACCTTC	CASSLLTGVAGYTF
NA	NA	TRBV10-3	TRBJ2-5	TGTGCCATCAGTGAGTCCTTTGAGACTCCAAATGGGTACTTC	CAISESFETPNGYF
NA	NA	TRBV2	TRBJ2-3	TGTGCCAGCGGGAGGACTTTCGCCATTTCTAGCACAGATACGCAGTATTTT	CASGRTFAISSTDTQYF
TRBD1	many	TRBV5-1	TRBJ1-1	TGCGCCAGCAGCTTGGTCCAGGGGGGGAAAGCTTTCTTT	CASSLVQGGKAFF
NA	NA	TRBV29-1	TRBJ2-7	TGCAGCGTTGAAGTCGACGGCGTTCGGGGCTACGAGCAGTACTTC	CSVEVDGVRGYEQYF
NA	few	TRBV2	TRBJ2-1	TGTGCCAGCAGCCAGGCTCCCTCGCAGTTCTTC	CASSQAPSQFF
NA	many	TRBV12-3/TRBV12-4	TRBJ1-2	TGTGCCAGCAGACACAGCGGTGGCTACACCTTC	CASRHSGGYTF
NA	NA	TRBV10-3	TRBJ2-1	TGTGCCATCGCTACGGCAGGGGGGCACGAGCAGTTCTTC	CAIATAGGHEQFF
NA	many	TRBV7-9	TRBJ1-1	TGTGCCAGCAGCCTCCCAAGGGGTATTGGCGCTGAAGCTTTCTTT	CASSLPRGIGAEAFF
NA	NA	TRBV3-1	TRBJ1-1	TGTGCCAGCAGCCAGTTGGGCACTGAAGCTTTCTTT	CASSQLGTEAFF
TRBD2	NA	TRBV7-2	TRBJ2-7	TGTGCCAGCAGCGATCGGACTAGCGGCCTCGAGCAGTACTTC	CASSDRTSGLEQYF
NA	NA	TRBV5-6	TRBJ2-1	TGTGCCAGCAGCTCCCAGGGGTGGAGCTCCTACAATGAGCAGTTCTTC	CASSSQGWSSYNEQFF
TRBD2	NA	TRBV7-8	TRBJ2-3	TGTGCCAGCAGCTTAGCCCTAGGAGCGGGAGGGCCGAATACGCAGTATTTT	CASSLALGAGGPNTQYF
TRBD2	few	TRBV6-1	TRBJ2-5	TGTGCCAGCAGGAGAGGGACTAGCCAAGAGACCCAGTACTTC	CASRRGTSQETQYF
TRBD2	few	TRBV12-3/TRBV12-4	TRBJ2-2	TGTGCCACCCGAGTAGCGGGGGTGAACACCGGGGAGCTGTTTTTT	CATRVAGVNTGELFF
NA	many	TRBV12-3/TRBV12-4	TRBJ2-1	TGTGCCAGCACGGTGGGGGCCTCCTACAATGAGCAGTTCTTC	CASTVGASYNEQFF
NA	many	TRBV5-1	TRBJ2-2	TGCGCCAGCAGCTCGCAGACTAGTTCCGGGGAGCTGTTTTTT	CASSSQTSSGELFF
NA	few	TRBV7-2	TRBJ2-1	TGTGCCAGCAGCGCTCTAGGAAGGCAGTTCTTC	CASSALGRQFF
NA	NA	TRBV12-3/TRBV12-4	TRBJ1-3	TGTGCCAGCAGCATGGGGGCTGGAAACACCATATATTTT	CASSMGAGNTIYF
NA	many	TRBV28	TRBJ2-5	TGTGCCAGCAGTCCTGCACGACAGACCTACCAAGAGACCCAGTACTTC	CASSPARQTYQETQYF
TRBD2	few	TRBV5-5	TRBJ2-2	TGTGCCAGCAGCACTTCCGGGACTAGGAACACCGGGGAGCTGTTTTTT	CASSTSGTRNTGELFF
TRBD1	few	TRBV6-1	TRBJ1-4	TGTGCCAGCAGTGCGCCGGGACAGGGAGGGGAAAAACTGTTTTTT	CASSAPGQGGEKLFF
NA	many	TRBV28	TRBJ1-6	TGTGCCAGCAGGGTCTACTATAATTCACCCCTCCACTTT	CASRVYYNSPLHF
NA	few	TRBV6-6	TRBJ1-5	TGTGCCAGCAGTTACTCGATGGGGGGATCGGGCAATCAGCCCCAGCATTTT	CASSYSMGGSGNQPQHF
NA	NA	TRBV5-1	TRBJ1-1	TGTGCCAGCAGCTTCGGTGGAGTTTTGACTGAAGCTTTCTTT	CASSFGGVLTEAFF
NA	NA	TRBV4-1	TRBJ2-4	TGCGCCAGCACCCAGATATGCGGGCTGGAAAGAGGGGAAGACATTCAGTACTTC	CASTQICGLERGEDIQYF
NA	few	TRBV3-1	TRBJ2-5	TGTGCCAGCCGGGGGGAGACCCAGTACTTC	CASRGETQYF
NA	NA	TRBV29-1	TRBJ2-5	TGCAGCGTTCTCTACTCTAGCGCCCAAGAGACCCAGTACTTC	CSVLYSSAQETQYF
TRBD1	NA	TRBV9	TRBJ2-1	TGTGCCAGCAGCAAGCGACAGGGGGGGAATGAGCAGTTCTTC	CASSKRQGGNEQFF
TRBD1	NA	TRBV12-3/TRBV12-4	TRBJ1-4	TGTGCCAGCAAGCCCCAGGGGGCCGTGGAAAAACTGTTTTTT	CASKPQGAVEKLFF
TRBD1	many	TRBV12-3/TRBV12-4	TRBJ2-1	TGTGCCAGCAGTTCCCGACAGGGTTTTCACAATGAGCAGTTCTTC	CASSSRQGFHNEQFF
TRBD1	once	TRBV28	TRBJ1-4	TGTGCCAGCAGTTTAGCGGGACAGGGGGTTACTGCTAATGAAAAACTGTTTTTT	CASSLAGQGVTANEKLFF
NA	NA	TRBV27	TRBJ1-5	TGTGCCAGCAGTTACGTGGGGGCTGATCAGCCCCAGCATTTT	CASSYVGADQPQHF
TRBD1	NA	TRBV27	TRBJ1-2	TGTGCCAGCAGTTTTCGTATGGGCCAGGGGGATGGCTACACCTTC	CASSFRMGQGDGYTF
NA	few	TRBV19	TRBJ1-1	TGTGCCAGTAGACCACCGAATACCGGGAACACTGAAGCTTTCTTT	CASRPPNTGNTEAFF
NA	few	TRBV6-5	TRBJ2-3	TGTGCCAGCAGTTACTCGCTACATTCTTACACAGATACGCAGTATTTT	CASSYSLHSYTDTQYF
NA	few	TRBV27	TRBJ1-1	TGTGCCAGCAGCCTCCGGCAGGTCTCTGAAGCTTTCTTT	CASSLRQVSEAFF
TRBD1	many	TRBV29-1	TRBJ1-5	TGCAGCGTTGGGGTAGGGGGCACAAATAGCAATCAGCCCCAGCATTTT	CSVGVGGTNSNQPQHF
NA	few	TRBV5-5	TRBJ1-2	TGTGCCACCGGACTAGGCCCCTACCCTGATTATGGCTACACCTTC	CATGLGPYPDYGYTF
NA	few	TRBV27	TRBJ2-2	TGTGCCAGCAGTTTGAGTAGGGCTCTGAACACCGGGGAGCTGTTTTTT	CASSLSRALNTGELFF
TRBD2	few	TRBV6-2/TRBV6-3	TRBJ2-3	TGTGCCAGCAGTTACCTAGCGGGAGGTGATACGCAGTATTTT	CASSYLAGGDTQYF
NA	NA	TRBV19	TRBJ1-5	TGTGCCAGTAGTAATAACAATCAGCCCCAGCATTTT	CASSNNNQPQHF
TRBD2	few	TRBV6-1	TRBJ2-7	TGTGCCAGCAGTTATAATATCTGGTCTAGCGGGAATGAGCAGTACTTC	CASSYNIWSSGNEQYF
TRBD1	many	TRBV28	TRBJ2-2	TGTGCCAGCAGCCTCACAACAGGGGTGACGATCGGGGAGCTGTTTTTT	CASSLTTGVTIGELFF
NA	many	TRBV11-2	TRBJ2-7	TGTGCCAGCAGAGGTAGCGGAGGATACGAGCAGTACTTC	CASRGSGGYEQYF